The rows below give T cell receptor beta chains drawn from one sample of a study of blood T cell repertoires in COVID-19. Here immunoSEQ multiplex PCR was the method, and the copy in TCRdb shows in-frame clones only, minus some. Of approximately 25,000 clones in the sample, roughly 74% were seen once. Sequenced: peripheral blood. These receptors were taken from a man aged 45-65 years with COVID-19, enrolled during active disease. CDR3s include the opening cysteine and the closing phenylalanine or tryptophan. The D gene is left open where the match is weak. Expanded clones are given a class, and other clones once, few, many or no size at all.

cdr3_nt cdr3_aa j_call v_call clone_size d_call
TGTGCCAGCAGCGTAGACAGGGATGGTAACTATGGCTACACCTTC CASSVDRDGNYGYTF TRBJ1-2 TRBV9 few .
TGTGCCAGCAGTGAATACAGGGAAAAGGGAGCTTTCTTT CASSEYREKGAFF TRBJ1-1 TRBV6-1 . .
TGCAGCGTCCACCAACAGGGCTATGGCTACACCTTC CSVHQQGYGYTF TRBJ1-2 TRBV29-1 . .
TGTGCCAGTAGCCCACAGGGTACTGGAAACACCATATATTTT CASSPQGTGNTIYF TRBJ1-3 TRBV19 . .
TGCGCCAGCAGCTTGGTTTTAAATGAGCAGTTCTTC CASSLVLNEQFF TRBJ2-1 TRBV5-1 . .
TGCGCCAGCAGCTGGGGGGAAACGAACACTGAAGCTTTCTTT CASSWGETNTEAFF TRBJ1-1 TRBV5-1 . .
TGCGCCAGCAGTGAGATGGCATACAATGAGCAGTTCTTC CASSEMAYNEQFF TRBJ2-1 TRBV10-1 . .
TGTGCCAGCTCACAGGGGGCCGGGCGCAATGAGCAGTTCTTC CASSQGAGRNEQFF TRBJ2-1 TRBV18 few TRBD1
TGTGCCAGCAGCCCCGGACAGGGAGTACTGGGAGGCTACACCTTC CASSPGQGVLGGYTF TRBJ1-2 TRBV5-6 . TRBD1
TGTGCCAGCAGCTTGTACTTTGAGCAGTTCTTC CASSLYFEQFF TRBJ2-1 TRBV5-6 . .
TGTGCCAGTAGGGAACATCGAGGGGGTAATCAGCCCCAGCATTTT CASREHRGGNQPQHF TRBJ1-5 TRBV19 . .
TGTGCCAGCAGTCGCCGGACAGGGAACACTGAAGCTTTCTTT CASSRRTGNTEAFF TRBJ1-1 TRBV28 . TRBD1
TGCAGCGTTGATCCTAGCGGATACACAGATACGCAGTATTTT CSVDPSGYTDTQYF TRBJ2-3 TRBV29-1 . TRBD2
TGTGCCACCTACGTGACAGGGAACCGAACAGATACGCAGTATTTT CATYVTGNRTDTQYF TRBJ2-3 TRBV24-1 . TRBD1
TGTGCCACTTCTACAGGAACCACCAATCAGCCCCAGCATTTT CATSTGTTNQPQHF TRBJ1-5 TRBV9 . .
TGTGCCAGCAGTTTATATGGTGGGAGGTCCTACGAGCAGTACTTC CASSLYGGRSYEQYF TRBJ2-7 TRBV28 . .
TGTGCCATCATTCAACGGGACAGGTCGGTTTGGGAGCAGTTCTTC CAIIQRDRSVWEQFF TRBJ2-1 TRBV7-2 . TRBD1
TGTGCCAGCAGCATTAGACTAGCGGCTAACACCGGGGAGCTGTTTTTT CASSIRLAANTGELFF TRBJ2-2 TRBV11-3 once TRBD2
TGTGCCAGCAGTTCGCAAGGGGGTCCGAATGAGCAGTTCTTC CASSSQGGPNEQFF TRBJ2-1 TRBV6-4 few .
TGTGCCAGCAGCTTAGTTCAGGGTAACTACGAGCAGTACTTC CASSLVQGNYEQYF TRBJ2-7 TRBV7-8 . .
TGTGCCAGCACAATAGGGGTCACCTACGAGCAGTACTTC CASTIGVTYEQYF TRBJ2-7 TRBV28 . .
TGTGCCAGCACCCGAGGGGCAGGGGCGAATGAAAAACTGTTTTTT CASTRGAGANEKLFF TRBJ1-4 TRBV28 . .
TGTGCCAGCAGTGAGCTAGCGTACAATGAGCAGTTCTTC CASSELAYNEQFF TRBJ2-1 TRBV2 . .
TGTGCCTGGAGCCAACGAGGAGGGGATAATCAGCCCCAGCATTTT CAWSQRGGDNQPQHF TRBJ1-5 TRBV30 . .
TGTGCTAGTGGTTTGGTCCGGGAGCAGTACTTC CASGLVREQYF TRBJ2-7 TRBV12-5 . .
TGTGCCAGCAGCCAGTGGACAGGGGGCAATGGAAACACCATATATTTT CASSQWTGGNGNTIYF TRBJ1-3 TRBV3-1/TRBV3-2 . TRBD1
TGTGCCAGCAGCCGAGACAGGAACTATGGCTACACCTTC CASSRDRNYGYTF TRBJ1-2 TRBV5-4 . .
TGTGCCAGCAGCGTAGCCGGGACAGGGCTGTACGAGCAGTACTTC CASSVAGTGLYEQYF TRBJ2-7 TRBV9 . TRBD1
TGCGCCAGCAGCTTGGCCCTGGGGGGGGAGAGTTCCTACGAGCAGTACTTC CASSLALGGESSYEQYF TRBJ2-7 TRBV5-1 . TRBD2
TGTGCCAGCAGCTCCTGGACAGGAACCTATGGCTACACCTTC CASSSWTGTYGYTF TRBJ1-2 TRBV5-6 . TRBD1
TGTGCCATCAGTGGGGAACTAGCGGGGGTGAACACCGGGGAGCTGTTTTTT CAISGELAGVNTGELFF TRBJ2-2 TRBV10-3 . TRBD2
TGTGCCAGTACTAGGCGGGGTGATATCTATGGCTACACCTTC CASTRRGDIYGYTF TRBJ1-2 TRBV19 few .
TGTGCCAGCAGCGTTGGAACCGGGACTAGCGGGAGGAACACCGGGGAGCTGTTTTTT CASSVGTGTSGRNTGELFF TRBJ2-2 TRBV7-2 . TRBD2
TGTGCCAGCAGCAAAGCCTCTTTGACAGGGGCAAGCAATCAGCCCCAGCATTTT CASSKASLTGASNQPQHF TRBJ1-5 TRBV21-1 . .
TGTGCCAGCAACATACAGAACTATGGCTACACCTTC CASNIQNYGYTF TRBJ1-2 TRBV28 . .
TGTGCCAGCAGCTACCTAGCGGGGTACACAGATACGCAGTATTTT CASSYLAGYTDTQYF TRBJ2-3 TRBV11-2 . TRBD2
TGTGCCAGCAGGGGGGGGACGGACCCTAACTATGGCTACACCTTC CASRGGTDPNYGYTF TRBJ1-2 TRBV28 . .
TGTGCCAGCAGCTTAGTACCAGGGGTGGGTACTGAAGCTTTCTTT CASSLVPGVGTEAFF TRBJ1-1 TRBV11-3 . .
TGTGCCACCAGCAGGGATTTTATTGTCATAGGGGGAACGGGACCCCATGAGCAGTTCTTC CATSRDFIVIGGTGPHEQFF TRBJ2-1 TRBV15 . .
TGTGCCAGCAGGGATGAGGTTCCCGGGGGAGGGGTCATGGATACGCAGTATTTT CASRDEVPGGGVMDTQYF TRBJ2-3 TRBV5-5 . TRBD2
TGTGCCAGCAGTTTACAGGGTGGGGATCAGCCCCAGCATTTT CASSLQGGDQPQHF TRBJ1-5 TRBV28 . .
TGTGCCAGCAGCCACCCACCTAGCGGGGGGCTTACAGATACGCAGTATTTT CASSHPPSGGLTDTQYF TRBJ2-3 TRBV3-1/TRBV3-2 few TRBD2
TGTGCCAGCAGCTCAACGACAGGGAACACTGAAGCTTTCTTT CASSSTTGNTEAFF TRBJ1-1 TRBV7-6 . .
TGTGCCAGCAGTAAACAGGGGGCTAGCAATCAGCCCCAGCATTTT CASSKQGASNQPQHF TRBJ1-5 TRBV2 . TRBD1
TGCGCCAGCAGCCCAGGACAACTTACTAACTATGGCTACACCTTC CASSPGQLTNYGYTF TRBJ1-2 TRBV5-1 . .
TGTGCCAGCAGCTTACGGGTGGCCGAAGAGACCCAGTACTTC CASSLRVAEETQYF TRBJ2-5 TRBV7-6 . .
TGTGCCAGCAGTCAACCGGGACAGGATGAAAAACTGTTTTTT CASSQPGQDEKLFF TRBJ1-4 TRBV2 few TRBD1
TGCGCCAGCAGCAGGGGACAGGGAAGGGGTCAAGAGACCCAGTACTTC CASSRGQGRGQETQYF TRBJ2-5 TRBV5-1 . TRBD1
TGTGCCAGCACGGTAGGGGGGGTGTCCTACAATGAGCAGTTCTTC CASTVGGVSYNEQFF TRBJ2-1 TRBV2 . .